The 5 T cell receptor beta chains listed next were all sequenced from one sample in a study of T cell responses to AZD1222 COVID-19 vaccine. Repertoires were generated with immunoSEQ multiplex PCR, while TCRdb's copy carries only in-frame clones and drops some. The sample holds approximately 79,000 clones, about four fifths seen once. The source material was peripheral blood, sampled 28 days after the second AZD1222 dose. The receptors shown here come from an adult who received the AZD1222 COVID-19 vaccine.

This clone was counted between two and nine times. V and J are TRBV7-2 and TRBJ2-3; TRBD2 aligns across 9 bases. J was trimmed by 4 bases and V by 3 bases; bases with no gene match: 5. CDR1 is SGHTA and CDR2 is FQGNSA in the germline V gene. The CDR3 runs to 15 residues. CDR3 loop: CASSFAGGPPDTQYF. The DNA for the CDR3 is TGTGCCAGCAGCTTCGCGGGAGGGCCCCCAGATACGCAGTATTTT.

V usage is TRBV29-1 and J usage is TRBJ2-2; TRBD1 agrees at 10 bases. CDR1 SQVTM and CDR2 ANQGSEA come from the germline V gene. This CDR3 has 15 amino acids. Germline trimming cut 7 bases from V and 4 bases from J; bases unmatched to any gene: 9. The CDR3 reads CSAGSGTGVTGELFF. As DNA, the CDR3 is TGCAGCGCCGGCTCGGGGACAGGGGTCACCGGGGAGCTGTTTTTT.

This chain uses TRBV6-5 with TRBJ2-7; the D is unclear. This CDR3 is built from 15 residues. The ends were cut back, 0 bases at V and 1 base at J, with 10 bases in the middle. CDR1 and CDR2 from the germline V gene are MNHEY and SVGAGI. DNA of the CDR3: TGTGCCAGCAGTTACTCGGTGGGCAGTTCCTACGAGCAGTACTTC. Translation: CASSYSVGSSYEQYF.

This sequence joins TRBV3-1 (or the pseudogene TRBV3-2) and TRBJ1-4; no reliable D call. Germline CDR1 reads LGHDT; CDR2 reads YNNKEL (reference sequence). The CDR3 loop spans 13 amino acids. Between the trimmed V and J ends, which lost 4 bases and 13 bases, there was a span of 16 bases. CDR3 protein: CASSPPGLSRLFF. Here the CDR3 DNA reads TGTGCCAGCAGCCCCCCCGGGTTAAGTAGACTGTTTTTT.

This chain joins TRBV18 and TRBJ1-5; D ambiguous. The CDR3 length is 14 residues. Germline V gives CDR1 KGHSH, CDR2 LQKENI. The V end lost 2 bases, the J end lost 5 bases, and 10 bases lay between the germline ends. The CDR3 DNA follows: TGTGCCAGCTCACCAGGAGGGATGGATCAGCCCCAGCATTTT. Translated: CASSPGGMDQPQHF. Combining the CDR3 with reference TRBV18 and TRBJ1-5 gives the whole variable domain NAGVMQNPRHLVRRRGQEARLRCSPMKGHSHVYWYRQLPEEGLKFMVYLQKENIIDESGMPKERFSAEFPKEGPSILRIQQVVRGDSAAYFCASSPGGMDQPQHFGDGTRLSIL.